What follows is one TCR beta chain and its context. Germline V gene data show CDR1 as DFQATT and CDR2 as SNEGSKA (reference sequence). Trimming stripped 3 bases from V and 1 base from J, with 5 bases between. There are 12 residues in the CDR3. Reverse transcription of about 0.45 to 1 ug RNA was performed with random hexamers. TCRdb re-called the immunoSEQ multiplex PCR reads with MiXCR, one entry per CDR3 protein. The sample records 200,000 or so distinct CDR3 sequences, over 90% being singletons. The source of the sample is a study of CD8 T cells in Susac syndrome. Sequencing used CD4+ T cells from PBMCs. The chain couples TRBV20-1 to TRBJ2-3; D unresolved. This sequence was found in a human donor with multiple sclerosis. CDR3 sequence (DNA): TGCAGTGCTAGGACCCGCACAGATACGCAGTATTTT. Protein: CSARTRTDTQYF.